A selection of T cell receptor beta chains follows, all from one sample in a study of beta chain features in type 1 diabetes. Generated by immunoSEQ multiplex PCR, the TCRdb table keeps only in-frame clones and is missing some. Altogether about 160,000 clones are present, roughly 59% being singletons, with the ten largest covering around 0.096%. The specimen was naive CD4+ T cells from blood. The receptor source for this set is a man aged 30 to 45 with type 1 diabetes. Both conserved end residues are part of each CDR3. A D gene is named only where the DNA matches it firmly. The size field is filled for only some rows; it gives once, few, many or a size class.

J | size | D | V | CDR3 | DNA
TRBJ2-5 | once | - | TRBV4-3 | CASSQDGTGQETQYF | TGCGCCAGCAGCCAAGATGGGACTGGCCAAGAGACCCAGTACTTC
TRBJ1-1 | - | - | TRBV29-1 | CSVEGGGGSEAFF | TGCAGCGTTGAAGGTGGTGGGGGCTCTGAAGCTTTCTTT
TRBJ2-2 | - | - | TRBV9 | CASSSVGVGELFF | TGTGCCAGCAGCTCTGTCGGGGTTGGGGAGCTGTTTTTT
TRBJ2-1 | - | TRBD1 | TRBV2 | CASSTGVGYNEQFF | TGTGCCAGCAGCACAGGGGTAGGCTACAATGAGCAGTTCTTC
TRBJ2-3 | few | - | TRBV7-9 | CASSRGLDRPDTQYF | TGTGCCAGCAGCCGAGGTCTCGACCGCCCTGATACGCAGTATTTT
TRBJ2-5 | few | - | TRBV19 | CASSISSAGVQETQYF | TGTGCCAGTAGTATTTCCTCGGCAGGGGTCCAAGAGACCCAGTACTTC
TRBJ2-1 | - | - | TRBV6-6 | CASRRQESEQFF | TGTGCCAGCAGGAGACAGGAGAGTGAGCAGTTCTTC
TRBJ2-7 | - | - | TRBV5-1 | CASSLEGSYEQYF | TGCGCCAGCAGCTTGGAAGGCTCGTACGAGCAGTACTTC
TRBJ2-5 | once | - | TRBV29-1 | CSVRGTPQETQYF | TGCAGCGTTCGAGGGACTCCACAAGAGACCCAGTACTTC
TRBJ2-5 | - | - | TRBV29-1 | CSVEDPREETQYF | TGCAGCGTTGAAGACCCTCGCGAGGAGACCCAGTACTTC
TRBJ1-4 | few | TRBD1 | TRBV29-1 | CSARTGSNEKLFF | TGCAGCGCCCGGACAGGGAGCAATGAAAAACTGTTTTTT
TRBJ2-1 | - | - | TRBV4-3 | CASSQGNEQFF | TGCGCCAGCAGCCAAGGAAATGAGCAGTTCTTC
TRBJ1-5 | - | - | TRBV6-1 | CASSESVNQPQHF | TGTGCCAGCAGTGAGTCTGTGAATCAGCCCCAGCATTTT
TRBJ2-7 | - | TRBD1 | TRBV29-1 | CSVVGRQGPGHEQYF | TGCAGCGTTGTGGGACGACAGGGTCCAGGACACGAGCAGTACTTC
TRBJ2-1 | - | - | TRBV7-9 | CASSLAVSGNEQFF | TGTGCCAGCAGCTTAGCGGTTTCGGGCAATGAGCAGTTCTTC
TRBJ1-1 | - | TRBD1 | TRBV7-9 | CASSQDRGYNTEAFF | TGTGCCAGCAGTCAAGACAGGGGTTATAACACTGAAGCTTTCTTT
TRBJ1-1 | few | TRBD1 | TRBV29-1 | CSVGGQGYTEAFF | TGCAGCGTCGGCGGACAGGGATACACTGAAGCTTTCTTT
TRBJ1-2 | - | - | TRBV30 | CAWSRDGYTF | TGTGCCTGGAGTCGCGATGGCTACACCTTC
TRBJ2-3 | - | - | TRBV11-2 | CASSLDGGGTDTQYF | TGTGCCAGCAGCTTAGATGGGGGCGGCACAGATACGCAGTATTTT
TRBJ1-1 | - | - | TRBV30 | CAWSVYWTEAFF | TGTGCCTGGAGTGTGTACTGGACTGAAGCTTTCTTT
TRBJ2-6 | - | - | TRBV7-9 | CASSSRRAGANVLTF | TGTGCCAGCAGCTCCCGAAGGGCTGGGGCCAACGTCCTGACTTTC
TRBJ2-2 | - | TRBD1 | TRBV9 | CASSPWTGTGELFF | TGTGCCAGCAGCCCCTGGACAGGCACCGGGGAGCTGTTTTTT
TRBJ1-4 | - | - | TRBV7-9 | CASSFRGTNEKLFF | TGTGCCAGCAGCTTCAGGGGAACTAATGAAAAACTGTTTTTT
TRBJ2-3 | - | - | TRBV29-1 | CSVVPRTDTQYF | TGCAGCGTTGTACCGAGGACAGATACGCAGTATTTT
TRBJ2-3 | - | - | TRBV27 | CASSSLLKGRASNF | TGTGCCAGCAGTTCCCTCCTCAAGGGCCGGGCCAGTAATTTT
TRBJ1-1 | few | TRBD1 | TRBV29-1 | CSTQTRGQSTEAFF | TGCAGCACCCAAACGAGGGGGCAGAGCACTGAAGCTTTCTTT
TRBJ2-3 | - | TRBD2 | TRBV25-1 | CASSQAGVIDTQYF | TGTGCCAGCAGCCAAGCGGGGGTGATAGATACGCAGTATTTT
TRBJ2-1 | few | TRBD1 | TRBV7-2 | CASSLTGGYNEQFF | TGTGCCAGCAGCTTAACAGGGGGTTACAATGAGCAGTTCTTC
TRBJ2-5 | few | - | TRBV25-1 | CASSESGAETQYF | TGTGCCAGCAGTGAATCGGGGGCAGAGACCCAGTACTTC
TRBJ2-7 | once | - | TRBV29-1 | CSVGQAGEQYF | TGCAGCGTTGGACAGGCTGGCGAGCAGTACTTC
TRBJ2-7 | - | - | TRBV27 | CASSDRDLGLGEQYF | TGTGCCAGCAGCGACCGGGACCTGGGGCTAGGCGAGCAGTACTTC
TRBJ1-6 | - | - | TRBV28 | CASSSQSRDNSPLHF | TGTGCCAGCAGTTCGCAATCCAGGGACAATTCACCCCTCCACTTT
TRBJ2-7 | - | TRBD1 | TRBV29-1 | CSVGRQGNYEQYF | TGCAGCGTTGGAAGACAGGGAAACTACGAGCAGTACTTC